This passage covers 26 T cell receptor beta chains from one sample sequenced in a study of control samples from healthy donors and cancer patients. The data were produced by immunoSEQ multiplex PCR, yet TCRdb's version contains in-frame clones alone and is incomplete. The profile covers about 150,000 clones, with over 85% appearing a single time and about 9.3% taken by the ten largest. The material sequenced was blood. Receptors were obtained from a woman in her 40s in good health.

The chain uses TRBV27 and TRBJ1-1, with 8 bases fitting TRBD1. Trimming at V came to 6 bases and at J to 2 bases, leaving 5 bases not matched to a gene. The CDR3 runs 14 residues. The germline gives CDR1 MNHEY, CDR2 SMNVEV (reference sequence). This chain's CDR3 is CASRETGVNTEAFF. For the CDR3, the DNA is TGTGCCAGCAGGGAGACAGGGGTTAACACTGAAGCTTTCTTT.

Here the CDR3 reads CASSEGQREVVETQYF. DNA for the CDR3: TGTGCCAGCAGTGAGGGTCAGCGGGAGGTAGTCGAGACCCAGTACTTC. V usage is TRBV25-1 and J usage is TRBJ2-5; 9 nucleotides match TRBD2. Trimming at V came to 3 bases and at J to 5 bases, leaving 10 bases not matched to a gene. Germline assignment: CDR1 MGHDK and CDR2 SYGVNS. This CDR3 spans 16 amino acids.

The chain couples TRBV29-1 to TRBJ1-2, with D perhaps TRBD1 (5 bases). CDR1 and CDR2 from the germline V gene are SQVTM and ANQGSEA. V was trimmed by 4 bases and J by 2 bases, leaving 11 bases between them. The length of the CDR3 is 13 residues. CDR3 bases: TGCAGCGTTGTCGGACAAACGAACTATGGCTACACCTTC. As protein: CSVVGQTNYGYTF.

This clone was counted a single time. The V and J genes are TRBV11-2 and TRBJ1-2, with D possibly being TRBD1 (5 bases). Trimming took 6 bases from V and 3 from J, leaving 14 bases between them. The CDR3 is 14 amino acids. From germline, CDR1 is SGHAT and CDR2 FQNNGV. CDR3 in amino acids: CASSSAQGDYGYTF. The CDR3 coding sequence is TGTGCCAGCAGTAGTGCTCAGGGCGACTATGGCTACACCTTC.

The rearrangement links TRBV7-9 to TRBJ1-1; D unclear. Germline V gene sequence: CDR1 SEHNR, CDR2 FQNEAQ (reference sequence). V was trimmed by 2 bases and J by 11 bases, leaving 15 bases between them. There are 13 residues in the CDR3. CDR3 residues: CASSLPAPQRAFF. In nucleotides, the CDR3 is TGTGCCAGCAGCTTACCTGCCCCCCAGAGGGCTTTCTTT.

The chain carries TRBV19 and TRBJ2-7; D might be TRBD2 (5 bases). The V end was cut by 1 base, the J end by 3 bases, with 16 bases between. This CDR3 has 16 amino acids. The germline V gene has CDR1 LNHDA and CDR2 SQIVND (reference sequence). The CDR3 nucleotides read TGTGCCAGTAGTATAGTACTACTGGGAGACCTCTACGAGCAGTACTTC. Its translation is CASSIVLLGDLYEQYF.

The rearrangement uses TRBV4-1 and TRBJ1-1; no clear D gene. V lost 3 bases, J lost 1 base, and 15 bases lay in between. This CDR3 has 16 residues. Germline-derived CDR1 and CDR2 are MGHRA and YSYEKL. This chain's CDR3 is CASSHVPPRANTEAFF. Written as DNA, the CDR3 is TGCGCCAGCAGCCATGTTCCGCCTCGAGCGAACACTGAAGCTTTCTTT.

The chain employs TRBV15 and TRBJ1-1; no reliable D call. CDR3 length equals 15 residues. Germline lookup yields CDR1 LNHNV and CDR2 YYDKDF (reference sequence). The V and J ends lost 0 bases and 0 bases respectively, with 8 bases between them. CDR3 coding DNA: TGTGCCACCAGCAGAGATATGGTGATGAACACTGAAGCTTTCTTT. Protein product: CATSRDMVMNTEAFF.

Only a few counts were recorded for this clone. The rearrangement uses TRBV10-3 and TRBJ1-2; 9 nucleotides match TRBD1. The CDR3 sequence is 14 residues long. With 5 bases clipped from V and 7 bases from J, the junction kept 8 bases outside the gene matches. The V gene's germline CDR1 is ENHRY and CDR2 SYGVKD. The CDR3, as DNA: TGTGCCATCAGTCTACAGGGGGCGCAGGGTGGCTACACCTTC. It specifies CAISLQGAQGGYTF.

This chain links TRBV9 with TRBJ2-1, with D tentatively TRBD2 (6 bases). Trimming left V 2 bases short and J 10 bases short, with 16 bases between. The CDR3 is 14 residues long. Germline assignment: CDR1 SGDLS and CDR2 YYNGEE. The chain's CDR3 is CASSVQQTSSEQFF. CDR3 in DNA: TGTGCCAGCAGCGTCCAGCAGACTAGTAGCGAGCAGTTCTTC.

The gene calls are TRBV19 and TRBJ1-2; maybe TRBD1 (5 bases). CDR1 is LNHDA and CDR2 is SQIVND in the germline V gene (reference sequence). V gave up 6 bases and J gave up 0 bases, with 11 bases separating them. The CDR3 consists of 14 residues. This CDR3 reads CASSRGGANYGYTF. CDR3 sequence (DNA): TGTGCCAGTAGCCGGGGGGGAGCTAACTATGGCTACACCTTC.

CDR3 region: CASSARDTEAFF. The CDR3 bases are TGTGCCAGCAGCGCCAGAGACACTGAAGCTTTCTTT. The gene calls are TRBV5-5 and TRBJ1-1; D gene unclear. This CDR3 is built from 12 residues. Germline CDR1 and CDR2: SGHKS and YYEKEE (reference sequence). V lost 4 bases, J lost 3 bases, and 7 bases lay in between. The variable domain in full, completed from reference TRBV5-5 and TRBJ1-1, reads DAGVTQSPTHLIKTRGQQVTLRCSPISGHKSVSWYQQVLGQGPQFIFQYYEKEERGRGNFPDRFSARQFPNYSSELNVNALLLGDSALYLCASSARDTEAFFGQGTRLTVV.

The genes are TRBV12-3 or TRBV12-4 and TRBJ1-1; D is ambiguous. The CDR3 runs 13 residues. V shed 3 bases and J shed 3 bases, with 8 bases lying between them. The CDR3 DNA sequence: TGTGCCAGCAGTTTCTCGAGGGACACTGAAGCTTTCTTT. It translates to CASSFSRDTEAFF.

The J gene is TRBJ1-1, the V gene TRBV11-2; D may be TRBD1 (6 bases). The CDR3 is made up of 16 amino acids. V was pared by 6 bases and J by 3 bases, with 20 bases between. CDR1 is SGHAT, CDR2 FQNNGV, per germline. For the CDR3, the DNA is TGTGCCAGCAGGCTGTGGGGGGGCAGGGTGTACACTGAAGCTTTCTTT. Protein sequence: CASRLWGGRVYTEAFF.

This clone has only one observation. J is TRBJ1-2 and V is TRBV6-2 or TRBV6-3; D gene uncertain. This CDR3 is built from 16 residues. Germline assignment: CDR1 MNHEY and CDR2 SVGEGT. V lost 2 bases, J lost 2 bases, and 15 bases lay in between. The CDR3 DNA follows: TGTGCCAGCAGTTACCCGGAGGTCCAACGCAACTATGGCTACACCTTC. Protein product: CASSYPEVQRNYGYTF.

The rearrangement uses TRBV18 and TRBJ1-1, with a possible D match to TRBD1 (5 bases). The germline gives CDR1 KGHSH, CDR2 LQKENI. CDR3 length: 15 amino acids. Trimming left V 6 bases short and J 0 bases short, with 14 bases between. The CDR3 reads CASSLGTVMNTEAFF. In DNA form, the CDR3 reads TGTGCCAGCTCTCTAGGGACGGTTATGAACACTGAAGCTTTCTTT. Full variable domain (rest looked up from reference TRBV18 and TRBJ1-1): NAGVMQNPRHLVRRRGQEARLRCSPMKGHSHVYWYRQLPEEGLKFMVYLQKENIIDESGMPKERFSAEFPKEGPSILRIQQVVRGDSAAYFCASSLGTVMNTEAFFGQGTRLTVV.

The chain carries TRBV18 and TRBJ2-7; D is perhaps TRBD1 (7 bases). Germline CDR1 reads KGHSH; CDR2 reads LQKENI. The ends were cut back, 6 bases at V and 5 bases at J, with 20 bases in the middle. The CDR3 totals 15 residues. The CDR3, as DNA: TGTGCCAGCTCCCCCCAGGGGGGTGAGGGTAACGAGCAGTACTTC. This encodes CASSPQGGEGNEQYF.

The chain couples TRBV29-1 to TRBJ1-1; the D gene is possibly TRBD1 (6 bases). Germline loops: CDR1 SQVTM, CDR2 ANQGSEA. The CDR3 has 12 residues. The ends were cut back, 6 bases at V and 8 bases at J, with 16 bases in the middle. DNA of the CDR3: TGCAGCGTCCCTCTGGAGGGGGTAGAAGCTTTCTTT. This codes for CSVPLEGVEAFF.

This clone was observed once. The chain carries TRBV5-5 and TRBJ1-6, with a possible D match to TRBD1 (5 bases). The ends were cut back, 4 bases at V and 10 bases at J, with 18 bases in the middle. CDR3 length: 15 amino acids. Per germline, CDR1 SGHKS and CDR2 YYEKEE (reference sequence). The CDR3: CASSGSGLKGSPLHF. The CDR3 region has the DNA TGTGCCAGCAGCGGGTCAGGGCTTAAAGGGTCACCCCTCCACTTT. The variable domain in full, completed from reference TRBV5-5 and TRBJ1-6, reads DAGVTQSPTHLIKTRGQQVTLRCSPISGHKSVSWYQQVLGQGPQFIFQYYEKEERGRGNFPDRFSARQFPNYSSELNVNALLLGDSALYLCASSGSGLKGSPLHFGNGTRLTVT.

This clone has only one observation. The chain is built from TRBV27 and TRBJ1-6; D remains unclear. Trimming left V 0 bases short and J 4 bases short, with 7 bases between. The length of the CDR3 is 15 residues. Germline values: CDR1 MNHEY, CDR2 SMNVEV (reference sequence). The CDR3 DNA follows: TGTGCCAGCAGTTTATCGTCGTATTATAATTCACCCCTCCACTTT. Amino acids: CASSLSSYYNSPLHF.

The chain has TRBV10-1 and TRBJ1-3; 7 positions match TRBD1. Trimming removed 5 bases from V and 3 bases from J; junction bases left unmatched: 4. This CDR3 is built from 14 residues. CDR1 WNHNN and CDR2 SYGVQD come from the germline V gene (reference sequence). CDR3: CASSKDRFGNTIYF. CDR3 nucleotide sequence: TGCGCCAGCAGTAAGGACAGGTTTGGAAACACCATATATTTT.

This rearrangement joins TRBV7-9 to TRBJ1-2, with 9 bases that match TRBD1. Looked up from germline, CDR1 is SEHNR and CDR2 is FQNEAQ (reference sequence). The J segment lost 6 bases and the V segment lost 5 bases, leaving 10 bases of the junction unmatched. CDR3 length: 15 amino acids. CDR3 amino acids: CASSAKGQGGDGYTF. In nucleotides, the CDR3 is TGTGCCAGCAGCGCCAAGGGACAGGGAGGAGATGGCTACACCTTC.

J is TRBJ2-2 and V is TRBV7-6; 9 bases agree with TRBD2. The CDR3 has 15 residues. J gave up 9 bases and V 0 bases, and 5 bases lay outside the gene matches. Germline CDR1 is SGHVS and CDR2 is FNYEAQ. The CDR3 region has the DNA TGTGCCAGCAGCTTAGCAGCTAGCGGGGCTAGGGAGCTGTTTTTT. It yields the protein CASSLAASGARELFF.

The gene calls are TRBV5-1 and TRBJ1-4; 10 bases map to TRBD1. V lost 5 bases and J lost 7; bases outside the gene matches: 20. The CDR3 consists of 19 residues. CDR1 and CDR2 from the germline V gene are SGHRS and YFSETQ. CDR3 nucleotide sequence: TGCGCCAGCAGGGATGACGGCTGGGGGACAGGGGTCGATGGTGAAAAACTGTTTTTT. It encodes CASRDDGWGTGVDGEKLFF.

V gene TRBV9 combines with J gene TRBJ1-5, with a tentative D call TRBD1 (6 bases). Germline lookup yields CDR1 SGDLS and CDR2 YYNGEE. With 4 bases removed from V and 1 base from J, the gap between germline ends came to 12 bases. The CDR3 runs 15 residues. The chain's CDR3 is CASSSGQTSNQPQHF. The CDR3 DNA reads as TGTGCCAGCAGCTCCGGACAGACAAGCAATCAGCCCCAGCATTTT.

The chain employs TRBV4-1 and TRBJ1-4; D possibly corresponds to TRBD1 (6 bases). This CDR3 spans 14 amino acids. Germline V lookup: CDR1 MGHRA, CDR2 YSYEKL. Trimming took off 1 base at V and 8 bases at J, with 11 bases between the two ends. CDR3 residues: CASSQAGQGEKLFF. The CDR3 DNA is TGCGCCAGCAGCCAAGCTGGTCAGGGGGAAAAACTGTTTTTT.